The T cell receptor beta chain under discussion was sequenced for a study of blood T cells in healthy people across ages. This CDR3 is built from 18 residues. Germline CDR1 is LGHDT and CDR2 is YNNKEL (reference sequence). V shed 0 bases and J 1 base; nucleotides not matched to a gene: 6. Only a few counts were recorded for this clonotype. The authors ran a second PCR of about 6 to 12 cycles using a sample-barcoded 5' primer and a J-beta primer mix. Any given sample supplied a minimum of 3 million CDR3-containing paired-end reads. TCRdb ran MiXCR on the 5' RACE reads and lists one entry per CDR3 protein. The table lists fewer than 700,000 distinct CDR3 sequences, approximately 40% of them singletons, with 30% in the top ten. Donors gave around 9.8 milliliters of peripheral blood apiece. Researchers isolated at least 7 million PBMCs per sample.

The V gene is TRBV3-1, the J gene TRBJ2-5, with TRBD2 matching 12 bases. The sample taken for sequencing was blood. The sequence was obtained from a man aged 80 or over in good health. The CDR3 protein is CASSQDRLAGGRQETQYF. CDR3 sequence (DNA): TGTGCCAGCAGCCAAGATCGCCTAGCGGGAGGGCGCCAAGAGACCCAGTACTTC.